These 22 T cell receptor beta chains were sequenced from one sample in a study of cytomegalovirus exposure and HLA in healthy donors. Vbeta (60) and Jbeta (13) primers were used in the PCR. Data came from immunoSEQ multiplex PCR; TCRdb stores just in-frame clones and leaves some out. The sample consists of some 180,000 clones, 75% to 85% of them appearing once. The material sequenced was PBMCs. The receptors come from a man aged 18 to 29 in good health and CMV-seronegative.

CDR3 region: CSGIRRGGELFF. As DNA, the CDR3 is TGCAGCGGAATAAGGAGGGGCGGGGAGCTGTTTTTT. The chain recombines TRBV29-1 with TRBJ2-2; perhaps TRBD2 as D (6 bases). CDR3 size: 12 residues. Germline values: CDR1 SQVTM, CDR2 ANQGSEA. Trimming took 7 bases from V and 7 from J, leaving 13 bases between them.

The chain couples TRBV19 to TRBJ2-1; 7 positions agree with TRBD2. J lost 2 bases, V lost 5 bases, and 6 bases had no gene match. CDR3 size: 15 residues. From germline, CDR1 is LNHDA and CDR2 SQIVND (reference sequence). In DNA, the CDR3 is TGTGCCAGTAGTTCCGCGGGAGACACCTACAATGAGCAGTTCTTC. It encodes CASSSAGDTYNEQFF.

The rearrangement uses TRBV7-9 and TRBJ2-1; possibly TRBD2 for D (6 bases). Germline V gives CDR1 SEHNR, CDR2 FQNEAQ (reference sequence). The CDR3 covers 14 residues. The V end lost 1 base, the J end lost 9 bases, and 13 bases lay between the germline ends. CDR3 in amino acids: CASSLEEGPGEQFF. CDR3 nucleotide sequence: TGTGCCAGCAGCTTAGAGGAGGGGCCCGGTGAGCAGTTCTTC. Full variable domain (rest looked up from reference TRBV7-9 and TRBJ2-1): DTGVSQNPRHKITKRGQNVTFRCDPISEHNRLYWYRQTLGQGPEFLTYFQNEAQLEKSRLLSDRFSAERPKGSFSTLEIQRTEQGDSAMYLCASSLEEGPGEQFFGPGTRLTVL.

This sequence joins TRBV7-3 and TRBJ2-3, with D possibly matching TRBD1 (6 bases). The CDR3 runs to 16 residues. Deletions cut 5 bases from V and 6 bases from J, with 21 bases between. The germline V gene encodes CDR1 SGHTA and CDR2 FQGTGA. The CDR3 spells CASSAARWGPGDTQYF. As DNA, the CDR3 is TGTGCCAGCAGCGCCGCCCGTTGGGGGCCAGGGGATACGCAGTATTTT.

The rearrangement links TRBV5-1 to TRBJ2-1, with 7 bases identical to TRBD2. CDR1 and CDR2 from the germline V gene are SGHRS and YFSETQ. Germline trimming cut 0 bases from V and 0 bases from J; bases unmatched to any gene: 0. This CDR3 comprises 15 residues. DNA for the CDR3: TGCGCCAGCAGCTTGGGCGGGAGCTCCTACAATGAGCAGTTCTTC. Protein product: CASSLGGSSYNEQFF.

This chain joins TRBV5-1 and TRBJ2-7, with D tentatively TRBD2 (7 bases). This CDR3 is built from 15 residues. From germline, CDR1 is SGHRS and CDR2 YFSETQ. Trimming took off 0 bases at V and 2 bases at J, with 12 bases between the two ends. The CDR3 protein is CASSLVSGDTYEQYF. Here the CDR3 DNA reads TGCGCCAGCAGCTTGGTCAGCGGGGACACCTACGAGCAGTACTTC.

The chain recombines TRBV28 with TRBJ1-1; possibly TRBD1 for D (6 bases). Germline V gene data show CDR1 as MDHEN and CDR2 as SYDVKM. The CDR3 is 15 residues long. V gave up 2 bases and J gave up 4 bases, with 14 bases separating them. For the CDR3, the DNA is TGTGCCAGCAGTTTAGGGACACTTTACGCCACTGAAGCTTTCTTT. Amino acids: CASSLGTLYATEAFF.

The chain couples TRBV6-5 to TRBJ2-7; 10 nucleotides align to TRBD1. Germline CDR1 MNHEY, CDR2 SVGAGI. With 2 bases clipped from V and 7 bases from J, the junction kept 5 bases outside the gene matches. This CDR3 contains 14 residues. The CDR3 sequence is CASSYGTGAREQYF. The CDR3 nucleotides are TGTGCCAGCAGTTACGGGACAGGGGCGAGAGAGCAGTACTTC.

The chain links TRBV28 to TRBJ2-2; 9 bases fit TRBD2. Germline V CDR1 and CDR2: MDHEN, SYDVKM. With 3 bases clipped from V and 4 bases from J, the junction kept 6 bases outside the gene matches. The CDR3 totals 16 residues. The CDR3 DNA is TGTGCCAGCAGTTTGTCAGGTAGCGGGAGCACCGGGGAGCTGTTTTTT. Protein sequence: CASSLSGSGSTGELFF.

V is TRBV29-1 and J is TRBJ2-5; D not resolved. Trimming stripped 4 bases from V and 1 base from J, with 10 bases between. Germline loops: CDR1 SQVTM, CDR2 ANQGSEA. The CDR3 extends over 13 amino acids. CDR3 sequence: CSVVRSAQETQYF. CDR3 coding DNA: TGCAGCGTTGTGAGGTCAGCCCAAGAGACCCAGTACTTC.

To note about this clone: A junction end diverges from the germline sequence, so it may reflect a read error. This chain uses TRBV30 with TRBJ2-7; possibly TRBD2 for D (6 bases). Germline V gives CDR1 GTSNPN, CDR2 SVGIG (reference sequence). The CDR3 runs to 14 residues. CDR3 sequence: CAWGFEGGGVPGHF. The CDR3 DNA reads TGTGCCTGGGGTTTCGAGGGAGGAGGTGTTCCCGGGCACTTC.

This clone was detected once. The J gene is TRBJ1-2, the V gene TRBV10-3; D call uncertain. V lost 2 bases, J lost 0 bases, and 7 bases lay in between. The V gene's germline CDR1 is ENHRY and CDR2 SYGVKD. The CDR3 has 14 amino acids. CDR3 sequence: CAISEPEPNYGYTF. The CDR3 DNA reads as TGTGCCATCAGTGAGCCCGAGCCTAACTATGGCTACACCTTC.

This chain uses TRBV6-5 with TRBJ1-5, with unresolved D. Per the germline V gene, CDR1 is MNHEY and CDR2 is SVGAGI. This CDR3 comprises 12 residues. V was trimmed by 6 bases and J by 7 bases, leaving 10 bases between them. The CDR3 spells CASSVNGQPQHF. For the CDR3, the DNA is TGTGCCAGCAGCGTAAACGGGCAGCCCCAGCATTTT.

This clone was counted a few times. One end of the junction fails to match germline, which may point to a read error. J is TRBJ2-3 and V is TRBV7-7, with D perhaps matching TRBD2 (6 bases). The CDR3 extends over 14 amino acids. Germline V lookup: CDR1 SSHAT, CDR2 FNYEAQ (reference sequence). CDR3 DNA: TGTGCTAGCAGCTTAGGCAGGGAGGCAGATACGCAGTATTTT. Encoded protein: CASSLGREADTQYF.

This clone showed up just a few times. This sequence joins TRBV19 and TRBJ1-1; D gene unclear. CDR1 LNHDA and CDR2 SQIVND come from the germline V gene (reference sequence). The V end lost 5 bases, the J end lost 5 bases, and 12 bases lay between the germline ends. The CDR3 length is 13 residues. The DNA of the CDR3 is TGTGCCAGTAGTTCCATGAGAGGGACTGAAGCTTTCTTT. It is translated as CASSSMRGTEAFF. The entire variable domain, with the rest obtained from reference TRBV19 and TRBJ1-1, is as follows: DGGITQSPKYLFRKEGQNVTLSCEQNLNHDAMYWYRQDPGQGLRLIYYSQIVNDFQKGDIAEGYSVSREKKESFPLTVTSAQKNPTAFYLCASSSMRGTEAFFGQGTRLTVV.

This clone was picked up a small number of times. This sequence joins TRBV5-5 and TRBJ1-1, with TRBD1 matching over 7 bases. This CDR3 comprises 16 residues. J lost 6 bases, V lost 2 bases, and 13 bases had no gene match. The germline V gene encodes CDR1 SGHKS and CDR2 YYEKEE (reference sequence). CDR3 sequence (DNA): TGTGCCAGCAGCTTCCTGGAGACTACAGGGGCGGCTGAAGCTTTCTTT. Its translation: CASSFLETTGAAEAFF.

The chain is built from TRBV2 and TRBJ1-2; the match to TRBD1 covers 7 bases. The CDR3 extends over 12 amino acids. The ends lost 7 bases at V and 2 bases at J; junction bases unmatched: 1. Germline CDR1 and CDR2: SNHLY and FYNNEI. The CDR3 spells CASTDRNYGYTF. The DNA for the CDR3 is TGTGCCAGCACGGACAGGAACTATGGCTACACCTTC.

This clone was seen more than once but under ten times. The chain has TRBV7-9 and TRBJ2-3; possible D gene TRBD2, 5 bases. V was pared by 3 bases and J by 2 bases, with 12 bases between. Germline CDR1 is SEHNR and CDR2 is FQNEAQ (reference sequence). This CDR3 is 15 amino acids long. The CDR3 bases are TGTGCCAGCAGCTTTTCTGGACTCAACACAGATACGCAGTATTTT. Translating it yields CASSFSGLNTDTQYF.

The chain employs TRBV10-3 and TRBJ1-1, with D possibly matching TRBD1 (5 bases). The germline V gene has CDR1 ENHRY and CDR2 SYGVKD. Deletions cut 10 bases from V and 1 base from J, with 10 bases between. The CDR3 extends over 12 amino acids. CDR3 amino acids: CATSTENTEAFF. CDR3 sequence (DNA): TGTGCCACCTCGACAGAGAACACTGAAGCTTTCTTT.

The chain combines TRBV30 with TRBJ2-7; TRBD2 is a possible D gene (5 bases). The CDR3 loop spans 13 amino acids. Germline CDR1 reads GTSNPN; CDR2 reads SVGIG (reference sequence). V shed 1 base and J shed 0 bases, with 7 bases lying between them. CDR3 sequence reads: CAWSDGNSYEQYF. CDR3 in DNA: TGTGCCTGGAGTGACGGGAACTCCTACGAGCAGTACTTC. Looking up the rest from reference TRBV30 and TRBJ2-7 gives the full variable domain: SQTIHQWPATLVQPVGSPLSLECTVEGTSNPNLYWYRQAAGRGLQLLFYSVGIGQISSEVPQNLSASRPQDRQFILSSKKLLLSDSGFYLCAWSDGNSYEQYFGPGTRLTVT.

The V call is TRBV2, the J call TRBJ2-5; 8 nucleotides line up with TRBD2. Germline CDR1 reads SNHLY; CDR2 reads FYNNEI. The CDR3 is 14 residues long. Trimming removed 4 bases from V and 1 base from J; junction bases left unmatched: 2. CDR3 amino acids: CASSAGGRQETQYF. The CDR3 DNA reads TGTGCCAGCAGTGCGGGGGGGCGCCAAGAGACCCAGTACTTC. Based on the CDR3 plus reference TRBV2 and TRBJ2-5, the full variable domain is EPEVTQTPSHQVTQMGQEVILRCVPISNHLYFYWYRQILGQKVEFLVSFYNNEISEKSEIFDDQFSVERPDGSNFTLKIRSTKLEDSAMYFCASSAGGRQETQYFGPGTRLLVL.

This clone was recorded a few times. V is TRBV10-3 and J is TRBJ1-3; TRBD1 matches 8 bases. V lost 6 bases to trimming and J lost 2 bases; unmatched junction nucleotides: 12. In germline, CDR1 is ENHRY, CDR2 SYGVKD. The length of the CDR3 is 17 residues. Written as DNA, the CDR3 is TGTGCCATCAGCGCAGGACAGGGTTTTCAAGCTGGAAACACCATATATTTT. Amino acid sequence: CAISAGQGFQAGNTIYF.